This passage covers 3 T cell receptor beta chains from one sample sequenced in a study of neoadjuvant anti-PD-1 for oral cavity cancer. Data came from immunoSEQ multiplex PCR; TCRdb stores just in-frame clones and leaves some out. The sample shows tens of thousands of clones, roughly 90% of them seen only once. Specified time point: after neoadjuvant nivolumab, at surgical resection. The input for sequencing was PBMCs, taken after nivolumab (anti-PD-1) treatment. The receptors originated from a person aged 35-79 years with oral cavity squamous cell carcinoma.

This clone appeared once. The V gene is TRBV5-1, the J gene TRBJ2-2, with TRBD2 matching 13 bases. Trimming cost V 5 bases and J 5 bases; bases outside gene matches: 9. This CDR3 contains 17 residues. CDR1 SGHRS and CDR2 YFSETQ come from the germline V gene. In DNA, the CDR3 is TGCGCCAGCAGAGTACCGGGACTAGCGGGGAGGACCGGGGAGCTGTTTTTT. Translated, it gives CASRVPGLAGRTGELFF.

This chain uses TRBV4-1 with TRBJ2-3; no reliable D call. Germline-derived CDR1 and CDR2 are MGHRA and YSYEKL. Trimming took 0 bases from V and 1 from J, leaving 2 bases between them. The CDR3 has 13 residues. The CDR3 nucleotides read TGCGCCAGCAGCCAAGAGGGCACAGATACGCAGTATTTT. Translation gives CASSQEGTDTQYF.

CDR3 in amino acids: CASSWGSGVNGYTF. The DNA of the CDR3 is TGTGCCAGCAGCTGGGGTTCAGGGGTGAATGGCTACACCTTC. The chain recombines TRBV5-6 with TRBJ1-2; D is perhaps TRBD1 (6 bases). The germline V and J ends were trimmed by 3 bases and 6 bases, with 15 bases remaining between them. The CDR3 consists of 14 residues. The germline gives CDR1 SGHDT, CDR2 YYEEEE.